Below, 24 T cell receptor beta chains from the same sample are listed, as sequenced in a study of blood T cell repertoires in COVID-19. Measured with immunoSEQ multiplex PCR; TCRdb has only the in-frame clones, and not every one. The sample yields 70,000 to 95,000 clones, roughly 89% seen once. The specimen sequenced was peripheral blood. These receptors all come from a man aged 45 to 65 with acute or convalescent COVID-19.

The chain recombines TRBV25-1 with TRBJ2-7; 9 bases align to TRBD1. With V trimmed by 1 base and J by 8 bases, 12 bases remained unmatched. The CDR3 contains 16 residues. Germline-derived CDR1 and CDR2 are MGHDK and SYGVNS. Written as DNA, the CDR3 is TGTGCCAGCAGTGAATCCGGGACAGGGACTTTTCTAAAGCAGTACTTC. This codes for CASSESGTGTFLKQYF.

This clone occurred a few times. The V and J genes are TRBV7-9 and TRBJ2-2; TRBD2 might be the D (5 bases). Trimming removed 5 bases from V and 6 bases from J, with 10 bases in between. CDR3 size: 13 residues. The germline V gene encodes CDR1 SEHNR and CDR2 FQNEAQ (reference sequence). The CDR3 is CASSPVEAGELFF. CDR3 nucleotide sequence: TGTGCCAGCAGCCCCGTGGAGGCCGGGGAGCTGTTTTTT. The full variable domain, with the rest looked up from reference TRBV7-9 and TRBJ2-2, is DTGVSQNPRHKITKRGQNVTFRCDPISEHNRLYWYRQTLGQGPEFLTYFQNEAQLEKSRLLSDRFSAERPKGSFSTLEIQRTEQGDSAMYLCASSPVEAGELFFGEGSRLTVL.

The V and J genes are TRBV19 and TRBJ1-5; the match to TRBD1 covers 8 bases. Germline CDR1 is LNHDA and CDR2 is SQIVND (reference sequence). The CDR3 runs to 15 residues. J lost 7 bases, V lost 4 bases, and 9 bases had no gene match. The DNA of the CDR3 is TGTGCCAGTAGTACCCCGGACAGGGTCAAGCAGCCCCAGCATTTT. Encoded protein: CASSTPDRVKQPQHF.

The chain links TRBV4-3 to TRBJ1-6, with 8 bases that match TRBD1. This CDR3 contains 16 residues. V gave up 4 bases and J gave up 10 bases; unmatched junction bases: 12. Germline CDR1 reads LGHNA; CDR2 reads YSLEER. CDR3 loop: CASSPQGSRGPSPLHF. The CDR3 DNA reads as TGCGCCAGCAGCCCCCAAGGTAGCAGGGGGCCCTCACCCCTCCACTTT.

V is TRBV25-1 and J is TRBJ2-1; a weak D match, TRBD1 (6 bases). Trimming shortened V by 5 bases and J by 5 bases, and 16 bases separated the two germline ends. CDR1 and CDR2 from the germline V gene are MGHDK and SYGVNS. CDR3 length: 15 amino acids. The CDR3 region has the DNA TGTGCCAGCAGTCTTACCGGGACAAAAAACAATGAGCAGTTCTTC. As protein: CASSLTGTKNNEQFF. The whole variable domain, filled in from reference TRBV25-1 and TRBJ2-1, reads EADIYQTPRYLVIGTGKKITLECSQTMGHDKMYWYQQDPGMELHLIHYSYGVNSTEKGDLSSESTVSRIRTEHFPLTLESARPSHTSQYLCASSLTGTKNNEQFFGPGTRLTVL.

This chain connects TRBV2 to TRBJ2-4; D is unclear. Germline V gives CDR1 SNHLY, CDR2 FYNNEI. Trimming removed 8 bases at V and 0 bases at J, with 8 bases between. The CDR3 totals 13 residues. CDR3 loop: CASLLLAKNIQYF. CDR3 bases: TGTGCCAGCCTACTACTAGCCAAAAACATTCAGTACTTC.

This sequence joins TRBV5-1 and TRBJ2-1, with 9 bases identical to TRBD2. The V gene end was trimmed by 3 bases and the J gene end by 7 bases; junction bases not matched to a gene: 8. CDR1 and CDR2 from the germline V gene are SGHRS and YFSETQ. CDR3 length: 15 residues. The CDR3 sequence: CASSSQREALNEQFF. The CDR3 bases are TGCGCCAGCAGCTCACAGCGGGAGGCCCTTAATGAGCAGTTCTTC.

J is TRBJ2-1 and V is TRBV3-1 (or the pseudogene TRBV3-2), with 7 positions matching TRBD2. The V segment lost 1 base and the J segment 10 bases; nucleotides outside the gene matches: 10. CDR1 and CDR2 from the germline V gene are LGHDT and YNNKEL (reference sequence). This CDR3 region has 15 residues. CDR3 DNA sequence: TGTGCCAGCAGCCAAGGAGTCAGCGGGACGGTCGAGCAGTTCTTC. This gives the protein CASSQGVSGTVEQFF.

The chain uses TRBV27 and TRBJ1-6; D unresolved. Trimming took off 8 bases at V and 9 bases at J, with 8 bases between the two ends. The CDR3 totals 11 residues. In germline, CDR1 is MNHEY, CDR2 SMNVEV (reference sequence). Here the CDR3 reads CASGPGSPLHF. As DNA, the CDR3 is TGTGCCAGCGGGCCAGGTTCACCCCTCCACTTT.

The V call is TRBV3-1 (or the pseudogene TRBV3-2), the J call TRBJ1-1, with 8 bases identical to TRBD1. Losses at the gene ends were 4 bases for V and 0 bases for J; bases not matched to a gene: 4. The CDR3 sequence is 15 residues long. The germline V gene encodes CDR1 LGHDT and CDR2 YNNKEL (reference sequence). The CDR3 DNA is TGTGCCAGCAGCCCCAGGGGGCGCATGAACACTGAAGCTTTCTTT. It specifies CASSPRGRMNTEAFF.

This chain uses TRBV5-6 with TRBJ1-2, with D possibly being TRBD1 (5 bases). This CDR3 has 13 residues. Trimming stripped 3 bases from V and 8 bases from J, with 14 bases between. The germline V gene encodes CDR1 SGHDT and CDR2 YYEEEE. As DNA, the CDR3 is TGTGCCAGCAGCTGGCTTGGGGCAGGAGGCTACACCTTC. Protein sequence: CASSWLGAGGYTF.

V usage is TRBV3-1 (or the pseudogene TRBV3-2) and J usage is TRBJ2-7, with 8 bases fitting TRBD2. CDR1 is LGHDT, CDR2 YNNKEL, per germline (reference sequence). The CDR3 consists of 14 residues. Germline trimming cut 1 base from V and 4 bases from J; bases unmatched to any gene: 3. The CDR3 DNA follows: TGTGCCAGCAGCCAAGCGGCTAGCGGGTACGAGCAGTACTTC. Translating it yields CASSQAASGYEQYF.

V gene TRBV5-5 combines with J gene TRBJ1-2; 9 nucleotides line up with TRBD1. The CDR3 is 15 amino acids. Germline V gene lookup returns CDR1 SGHKS and CDR2 YYEKEE (reference sequence). The J segment lost 3 bases and the V segment lost 1 base, leaving 4 bases of the junction unmatched. The CDR3, as DNA: TGTGCCAGCAGCTTGTCAGGACAGGGGTACTATGGCTACACCTTC. Translating gives CASSLSGQGYYGYTF.

This chain links TRBV5-6 with TRBJ1-1; TRBD1 might be the D (6 bases). The CDR3 extends over 14 amino acids. Trimming pared 4 bases from V and 4 bases from J, leaving 14 bases between. From germline, CDR1 is SGHDT and CDR2 YYEEEE. CDR3 nucleotide sequence: TGTGCCAGCAGCGTTGGGGGCTGGAGCACTGAAGCTTTCTTT. Amino acids: CASSVGGWSTEAFF.

The CDR3 here is CASSLNPPGTGELFF. The DNA of the CDR3 is TGTGCCAGCAGCTTAAACCCCCCGGGCACCGGGGAGCTGTTTTTT. The V and J genes are TRBV7-2 and TRBJ2-2; D call uncertain. Germline V CDR1 and CDR2: SGHTA, FQGNSA. CDR3 length: 15 amino acids. V was trimmed by 2 bases and J by 4 bases, leaving 11 bases between them.

The chain combines TRBV12-5 with TRBJ2-1, with D uncertain. Deletions cut 4 bases from V and 2 bases from J, with 18 bases between. CDR1 and CDR2 from the germline V gene are LGHNT and FRNRAP. This CDR3 is 17 amino acids long. For the CDR3, the DNA is TGTGCTAGTGGTTCTCGCCTAGAGGTCTACACCTACAATGAGCAGTTCTTC. Amino acid sequence: CASGSRLEVYTYNEQFF. The complete variable domain, with remaining parts taken from reference TRBV12-5 and TRBJ2-1, reads DARVTQTPRHKVTEMGQEVTMRCQPILGHNTVFWYRQTMMQGLELLAYFRNRAPLDDSGMPKDRFSAEMPDATLATLKIQPSEPRDSAVYFCASGSRLEVYTYNEQFFGPGTRLTVL.

The genes are TRBV7-9 and TRBJ1-4, with 7 bases aligning to TRBD1. This CDR3 is built from 12 residues. Looked up from germline, CDR1 is SEHNR and CDR2 is FQNEAQ (reference sequence). V was pared by 3 bases and J by 11 bases, with 3 bases of the junction left unmatched. CDR3 region: CASSFGGGKLFF. The CDR3 DNA reads TGTGCCAGCAGCTTCGGAGGGGGCAAACTGTTTTTT.

The chain is built from TRBV19 and TRBJ2-3, with a tentative D call TRBD2 (7 bases). V was shortened by 4 bases and J by 3 bases, with 20 bases between the two germline ends. This CDR3 has 17 residues. CDR1 and CDR2 (germline): LNHDA, SQIVND (reference sequence). The CDR3 nucleotides read TGTGCCAGTAGTACAAAGGGAGGGGGGGTGTCGACAGATACGCAGTATTTT. It translates to CASSTKGGGVSTDTQYF.

The V call is TRBV6-5, the J call TRBJ1-6; D gene uncertain. The germline V gene has CDR1 MNHEY and CDR2 SVGAGI. CDR3 length: 12 residues. Trimming cost V 10 bases and J 10 bases, with 14 bases left between them. CDR3 in amino acids: CATHSTESPLHF. The CDR3 DNA follows: TGTGCCACCCACAGTACAGAATCACCCCTCCACTTT.

The CDR3 spells CASSLNTNEQFF. In nucleotides, the CDR3 is TGCGCCAGCAGCTTGAACACCAATGAGCAGTTCTTC. The chain combines TRBV5-1 with TRBJ2-1; D is undetermined. Trimming pared 1 base from V and 6 bases from J, leaving 5 bases between. This CDR3 is built from 12 residues. Germline-derived CDR1 and CDR2 are SGHRS and YFSETQ.

The rearrangement joins TRBV10-3 to TRBJ2-3; D ambiguous. Germline V gene lookup returns CDR1 ENHRY and CDR2 SYGVKD. V lost 0 bases and J lost 6, with 10 bases in between. This CDR3 is built from 14 residues. Here the CDR3 reads CAISESPLDDTQYF. The DNA of the CDR3 is TGTGCCATCAGTGAGTCTCCCCTAGACGATACGCAGTATTTT.

The CDR3 DNA follows: TGTGCCACCAGCAGAGAGTTGGGAGAGATCTATGGCTACACCTTC. Translation: CATSRELGEIYGYTF. The chain links TRBV15 to TRBJ1-2; D not resolved. With 0 bases removed from V and 4 bases from J, the gap between germline ends came to 12 bases. This CDR3 has 15 residues. Germline V gene data show CDR1 as LNHNV and CDR2 as YYDKDF (reference sequence).

The count of this clone is one. The chain joins TRBV9 to TRBJ1-5; perhaps TRBD1 as D (6 bases). Germline CDR1 SGDLS, CDR2 YYNGEE. The CDR3 loop spans 15 amino acids. Trimming took 0 bases from V and 5 from J, leaving 12 bases between them. The CDR3 loop is CASSVGTADYQPQHF. Here the CDR3 DNA reads TGTGCCAGCAGCGTAGGGACAGCGGACTATCAGCCCCAGCATTTT.

This rearrangement joins TRBV5-1 to TRBJ2-3, with 10 bases identical to TRBD1. V shed 3 bases and J 7 bases; nucleotides not matched to a gene: 8. The CDR3 spans 15 residues. CDR1 is SGHRS and CDR2 is YFSETQ in the germline V gene. The chain's CDR3 is CASSSGTGDSYTQYF. Here the CDR3 DNA reads TGCGCCAGCAGCTCCGGGACAGGGGACTCTTATACGCAGTATTTT.